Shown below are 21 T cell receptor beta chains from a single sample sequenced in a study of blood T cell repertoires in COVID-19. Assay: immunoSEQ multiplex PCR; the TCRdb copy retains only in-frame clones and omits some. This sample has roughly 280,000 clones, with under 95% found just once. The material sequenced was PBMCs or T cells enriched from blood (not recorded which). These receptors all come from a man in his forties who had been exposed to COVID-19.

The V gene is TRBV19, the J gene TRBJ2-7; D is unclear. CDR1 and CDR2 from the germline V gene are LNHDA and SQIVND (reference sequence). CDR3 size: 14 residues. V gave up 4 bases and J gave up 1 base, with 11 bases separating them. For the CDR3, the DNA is TGTGCCAGTAGTACGGTGACACCGTCCTACGAGCAGTACTTC. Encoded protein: CASSTVTPSYEQYF.

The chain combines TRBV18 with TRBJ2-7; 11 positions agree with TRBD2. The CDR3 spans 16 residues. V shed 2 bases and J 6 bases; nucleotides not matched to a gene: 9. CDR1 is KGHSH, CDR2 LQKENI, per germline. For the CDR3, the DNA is TGTGCCAGCTCACCATATCTAGCGGGAGGAACGCCCGAGCAGTACTTC. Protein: CASSPYLAGGTPEQYF.

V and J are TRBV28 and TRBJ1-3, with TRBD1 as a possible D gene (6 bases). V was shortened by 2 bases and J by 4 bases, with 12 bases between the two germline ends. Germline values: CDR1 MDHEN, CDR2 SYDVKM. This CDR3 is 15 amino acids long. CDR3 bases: TGTGCCAGCAGTTTAGGGCCAGGGGTCGGAAACACCATATATTTT. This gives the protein CASSLGPGVGNTIYF.

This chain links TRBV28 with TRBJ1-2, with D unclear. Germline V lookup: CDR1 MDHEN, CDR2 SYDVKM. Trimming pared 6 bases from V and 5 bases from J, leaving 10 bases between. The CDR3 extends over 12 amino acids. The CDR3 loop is CASSLSVYGYTF. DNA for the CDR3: TGTGCCAGCAGCCTCTCCGTTTATGGCTACACCTTC.

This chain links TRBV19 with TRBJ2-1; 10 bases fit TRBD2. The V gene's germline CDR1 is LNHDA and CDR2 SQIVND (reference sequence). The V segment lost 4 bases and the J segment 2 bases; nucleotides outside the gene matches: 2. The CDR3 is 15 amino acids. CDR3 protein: CASSTSGSTYNEQFF. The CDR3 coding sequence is TGTGCCAGTAGTACTAGCGGGAGCACCTACAATGAGCAGTTCTTC.

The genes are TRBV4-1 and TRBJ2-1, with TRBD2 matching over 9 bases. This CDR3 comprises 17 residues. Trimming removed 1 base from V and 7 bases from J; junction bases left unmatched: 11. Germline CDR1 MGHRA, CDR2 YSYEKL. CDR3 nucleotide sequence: TGCGCCAGCAGCCAAGCGATCCTAGCGGGGCTTAGGAATGAGCAGTTCTTC. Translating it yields CASSQAILAGLRNEQFF.

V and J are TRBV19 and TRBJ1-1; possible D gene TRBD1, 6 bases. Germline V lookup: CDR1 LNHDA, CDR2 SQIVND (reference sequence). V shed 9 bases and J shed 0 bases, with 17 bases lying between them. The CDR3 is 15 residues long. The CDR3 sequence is CASKSGDIVNTEAFF. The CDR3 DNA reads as TGTGCCAGCAAAAGCGGGGACATAGTGAACACTGAAGCTTTCTTT.

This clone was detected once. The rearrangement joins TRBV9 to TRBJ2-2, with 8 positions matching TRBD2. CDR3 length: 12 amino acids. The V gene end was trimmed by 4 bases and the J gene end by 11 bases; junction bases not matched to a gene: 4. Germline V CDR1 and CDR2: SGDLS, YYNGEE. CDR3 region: CASSPGGRELFF. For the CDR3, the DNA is TGTGCCAGCAGCCCGGGAGGGCGAGAGCTGTTTTTT.

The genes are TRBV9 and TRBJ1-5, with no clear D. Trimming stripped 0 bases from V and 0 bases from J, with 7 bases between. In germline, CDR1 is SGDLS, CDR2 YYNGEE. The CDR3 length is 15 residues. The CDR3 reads CASSVGPYSNQPQHF. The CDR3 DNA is TGTGCCAGCAGCGTAGGGCCTTATAGCAATCAGCCCCAGCATTTT.

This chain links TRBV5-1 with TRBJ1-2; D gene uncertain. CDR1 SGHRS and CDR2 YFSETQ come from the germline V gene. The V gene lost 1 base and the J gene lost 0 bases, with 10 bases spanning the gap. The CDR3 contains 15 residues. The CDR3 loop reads CASSLLLGANYGYTF. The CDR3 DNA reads TGCGCCAGCAGCTTGCTACTCGGGGCTAACTATGGCTACACCTTC.

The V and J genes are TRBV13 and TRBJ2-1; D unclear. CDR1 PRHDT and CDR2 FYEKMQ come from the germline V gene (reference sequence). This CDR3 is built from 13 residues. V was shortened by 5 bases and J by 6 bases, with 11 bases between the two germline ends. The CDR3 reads CASSLAPANEQFF. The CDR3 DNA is TGTGCCAGCAGCCTCGCGCCCGCCAATGAGCAGTTCTTC.

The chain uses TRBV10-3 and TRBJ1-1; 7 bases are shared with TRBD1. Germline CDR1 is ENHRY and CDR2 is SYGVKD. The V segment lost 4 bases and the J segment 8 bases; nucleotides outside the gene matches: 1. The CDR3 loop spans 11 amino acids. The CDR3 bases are TGTGCCATCAGTGGGGACAGCGAAGCTTTCTTT. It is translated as CAISGDSEAFF.

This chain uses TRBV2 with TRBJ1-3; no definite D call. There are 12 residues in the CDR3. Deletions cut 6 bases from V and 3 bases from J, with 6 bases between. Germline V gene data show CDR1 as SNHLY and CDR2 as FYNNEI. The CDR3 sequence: CASRRDGNTIYF. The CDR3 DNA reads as TGTGCCAGCAGGAGGGATGGAAACACCATATATTTT.

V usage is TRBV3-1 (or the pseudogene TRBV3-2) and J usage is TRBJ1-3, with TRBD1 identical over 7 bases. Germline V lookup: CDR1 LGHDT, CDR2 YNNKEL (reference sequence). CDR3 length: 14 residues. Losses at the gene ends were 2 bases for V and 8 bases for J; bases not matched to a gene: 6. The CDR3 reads CASSQKRQGYTIYF. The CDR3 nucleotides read TGTGCCAGCAGCCAAAAACGACAGGGATACACCATATATTTT.

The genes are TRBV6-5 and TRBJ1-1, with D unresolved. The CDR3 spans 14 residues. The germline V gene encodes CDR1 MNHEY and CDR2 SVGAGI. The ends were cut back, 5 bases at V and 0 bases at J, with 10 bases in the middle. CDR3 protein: CASSPSTVNTEAFF. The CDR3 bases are TGTGCCAGCAGTCCCTCTACAGTGAACACTGAAGCTTTCTTT.

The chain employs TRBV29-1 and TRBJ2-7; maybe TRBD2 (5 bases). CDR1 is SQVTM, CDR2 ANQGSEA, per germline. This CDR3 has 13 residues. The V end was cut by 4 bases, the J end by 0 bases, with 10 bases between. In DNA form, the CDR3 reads TGCAGCGTTGTAACGGGGAGCTCCTACGAGCAGTACTTC. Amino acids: CSVVTGSSYEQYF.

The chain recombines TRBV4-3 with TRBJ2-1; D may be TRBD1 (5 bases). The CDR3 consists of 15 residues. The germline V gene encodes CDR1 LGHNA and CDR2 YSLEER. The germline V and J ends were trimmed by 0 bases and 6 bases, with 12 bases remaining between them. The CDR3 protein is CASSQDRVGSNEQFF. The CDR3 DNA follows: TGCGCCAGCAGCCAAGACAGGGTGGGGTCCAATGAGCAGTTCTTC.

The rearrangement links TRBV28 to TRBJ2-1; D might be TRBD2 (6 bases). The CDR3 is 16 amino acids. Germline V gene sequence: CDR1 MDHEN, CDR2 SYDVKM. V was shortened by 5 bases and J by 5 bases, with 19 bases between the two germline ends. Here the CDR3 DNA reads TGTGCCAGCAGTCGCAAAATTAGCGGAGGGGACAATGAGCAGTTCTTC. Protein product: CASSRKISGGDNEQFF.

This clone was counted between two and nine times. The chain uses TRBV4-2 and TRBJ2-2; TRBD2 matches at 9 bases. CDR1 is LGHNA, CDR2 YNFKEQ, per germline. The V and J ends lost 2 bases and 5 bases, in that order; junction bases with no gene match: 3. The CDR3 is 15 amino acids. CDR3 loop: CASSQYTSGTGELFF. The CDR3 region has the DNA TGTGCCAGCAGCCAATATACTAGCGGGACCGGGGAGCTGTTTTTT.

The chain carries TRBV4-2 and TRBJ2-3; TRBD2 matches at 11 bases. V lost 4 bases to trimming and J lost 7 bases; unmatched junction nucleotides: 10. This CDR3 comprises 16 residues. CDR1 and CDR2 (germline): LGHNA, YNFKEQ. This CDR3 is CASSLPTSGTQNTQYF. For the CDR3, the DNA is TGTGCCAGCAGCCTTCCGACTAGCGGGACACAGAATACGCAGTATTTT.

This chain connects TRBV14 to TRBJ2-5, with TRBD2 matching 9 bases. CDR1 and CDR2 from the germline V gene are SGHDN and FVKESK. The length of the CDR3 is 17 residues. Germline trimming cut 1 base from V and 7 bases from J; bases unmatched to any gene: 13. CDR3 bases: TGTGCCAGCAGCCAAGTGTTTCGAGCGGGAGGCCACCCGACCCAGTACTTC. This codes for CASSQVFRAGGHPTQYF.